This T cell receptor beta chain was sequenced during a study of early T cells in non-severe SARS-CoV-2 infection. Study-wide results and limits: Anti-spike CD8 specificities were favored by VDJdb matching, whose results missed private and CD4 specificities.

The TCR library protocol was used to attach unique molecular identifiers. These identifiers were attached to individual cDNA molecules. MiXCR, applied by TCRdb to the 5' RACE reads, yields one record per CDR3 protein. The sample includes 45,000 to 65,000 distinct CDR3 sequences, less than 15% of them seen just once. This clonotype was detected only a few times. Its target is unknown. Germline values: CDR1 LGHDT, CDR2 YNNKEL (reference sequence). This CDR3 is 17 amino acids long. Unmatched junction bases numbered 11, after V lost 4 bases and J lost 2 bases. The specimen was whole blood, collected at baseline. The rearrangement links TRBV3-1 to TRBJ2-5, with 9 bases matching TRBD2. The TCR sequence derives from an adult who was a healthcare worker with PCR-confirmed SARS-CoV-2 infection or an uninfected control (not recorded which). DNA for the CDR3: TGTGCCAGCAGCCGGCCGACTAGCGGAGGGTCACAAGAGACCCAGTACTTC. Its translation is CASSRPTSGGSQETQYF.